This TCR beta chain was profiled in a study of T cell responses to AZD1222 COVID-19 vaccine. The CDR3 covers 16 residues. V was clipped by 4 bases and J by 3 bases, with 15 bases between them. Germline values: CDR1 LGHDT, CDR2 YNNKEL (reference sequence). Repertoires were generated with immunoSEQ multiplex PCR, while TCRdb's copy carries only in-frame clones and drops some. The data contain 150,000 to 200,000 clones, more than 80% of them seen just once; the ten biggest clones take up around 3.8%. V is TRBV3-1 (or the pseudogene TRBV3-2) and J is TRBJ1-4; D perhaps matches TRBD1 (6 bases). This clonotype was obtained from an adult in good health. The specimen comprised peripheral blood, sampled on day 0 of AZD1222 vaccination. In DNA, the CDR3 is TGTGCCAGCAGCCGGGGGGGACACCAGGCTAATGAAAAACTGTTTTTT. It yields the protein CASSRGGHQANEKLFF.